One sample yielded the 12 T cell receptor beta chains listed below, sequenced in a study of shared clonotypes between healthy human individuals. Assay used: immunoSEQ multiplex PCR; TCRdb lists only in-frame clones, some missing. This table holds around 1,100,000 clones, 60% to 85% found once. The material sequenced was memory CD4+ T cells from PBMCs. Sample subset: CD45RA-negative fraction. The receptors derive from a man aged 18 to 30 in good health. Some clones in this sample may be carry-over from other donors' samples.

The rearrangement uses TRBV11-1 and TRBJ1-2, with D possibly being TRBD1 (6 bases). Germline CDR1 reads SGHAT; CDR2 reads FQDESV (reference sequence). V shed 5 bases and J shed 7 bases, with 17 bases lying between them. The CDR3 consists of 14 residues. The CDR3 is CASSTRTAGSGYTF. CDR3 bases: TGTGCCAGCAGCACCCGGACAGCCGGATCTGGCTACACCTTC.

In its sample, this clone was seen a few times. This chain uses TRBV7-6 with TRBJ1-1; D might be TRBD1 (5 bases). The CDR3 spans 12 residues. The V gene lost 11 bases and the J gene lost 4 bases, with 14 bases spanning the gap. Germline V CDR1 and CDR2: SGHVS, FNYEAQ. The CDR3 here is CASGDVLTEAFF. In DNA, the CDR3 is TGTGCCTCCGGGGACGTACTCACTGAAGCTTTCTTT.

V is TRBV6-1 and J is TRBJ1-2; the D gene is possibly TRBD1 (6 bases). The V and J ends lost 4 bases and 7 bases respectively, with 10 bases between them. CDR1 and CDR2 (germline): MNHNS, SASEGT. CDR3 size: 12 residues. CDR3 in amino acids: CASSGDIGGYTF. CDR3 DNA sequence: TGTGCCAGCAGTGGGGACATTGGTGGCTACACCTTC.

This clone was detected a few times. The chain has TRBV5-1 and TRBJ1-1; the D gene is possibly TRBD1 (5 bases). V was clipped by 4 bases and J by 5 bases, with 12 bases between them. Germline CDR1 reads SGHRS; CDR2 reads YFSETQ. CDR3 length: 13 amino acids. The CDR3 region has the DNA TGCGCCAGCAGCCCCCTTCGGGGGACTGAAGCTTTCTTT. It codes for CASSPLRGTEAFF.

Only one count was recorded for this clone. The chain has TRBV18 and TRBJ1-4; TRBD1 is a possible D gene (6 bases). The germline V gene encodes CDR1 KGHSH and CDR2 LQKENI. The CDR3 is 14 residues long. Trimming stripped 4 bases from V and 4 bases from J, with 10 bases between. As DNA, the CDR3 is TGTGCCAGCTCACGGCAGGGGAGTAATGAAAAACTGTTTTTT. Translating it yields CASSRQGSNEKLFF.

The chain uses TRBV9 and TRBJ2-5; D perhaps matches TRBD1 (6 bases). The CDR3 totals 15 residues. Germline-derived CDR1 and CDR2 are SGDLS and YYNGEE. Trimming cost V 3 bases and J 2 bases, with 14 bases left between them. The CDR3 loop reads CASSAIQGGQETQYF. In DNA, the CDR3 is TGTGCCAGCAGCGCAATACAGGGTGGGCAAGAGACCCAGTACTTC.

The J gene is TRBJ1-6, the V gene TRBV27, with TRBD1 identical over 7 bases. V shed 6 bases and J 9 bases; nucleotides not matched to a gene: 11. This CDR3 region has 15 residues. From germline, CDR1 is MNHEY and CDR2 SMNVEV (reference sequence). The CDR3 DNA reads as TGTGCCAGCAGCAAACTCCAGGGGGTTGGTTCACCCCTCCACTTT. Protein sequence: CASSKLQGVGSPLHF.

In this sample, this clone turned up once. The chain is built from TRBV28 and TRBJ2-5, with D perhaps given as TRBD1 or TRBD2 (6 bases each). Trimming took off 6 bases at V and 4 bases at J, with 15 bases between the two ends. The CDR3 covers 14 residues. Germline V lookup: CDR1 MDHEN, CDR2 SYDVKM. CDR3 residues: CASRPSRGGETQYF. In nucleotides, the CDR3 is TGTGCCAGCAGGCCATCCAGGGGAGGAGAGACCCAGTACTTC.

V is TRBV4-1 and J is TRBJ2-7; 11 bases map to TRBD1. The J segment lost 3 bases and the V segment lost 0 bases, leaving 4 bases of the junction unmatched. The CDR3 has 16 amino acids. CDR1 is MGHRA and CDR2 is YSYEKL in the germline V gene. CDR3 region: CASSQDGDRGSYEQYF. In DNA form, the CDR3 reads TGCGCCAGCAGCCAAGATGGGGACAGGGGGAGCTACGAGCAGTACTTC.

The chain carries TRBV5-1 and TRBJ2-1; D unclear. The CDR3 covers 16 residues. Trimming left V 1 base short and J 0 bases short, with 11 bases between. Germline V gives CDR1 SGHRS, CDR2 YFSETQ. The DNA of the CDR3 is TGCGCCAGCAGCTTGTCGGTAGGCCGCTCCTACAATGAGCAGTTCTTC. Protein product: CASSLSVGRSYNEQFF.

The rearrangement joins TRBV7-2 to TRBJ2-7; perhaps D is TRBD1 or TRBD2 (5 bases each). CDR1 is SGHTA, CDR2 FQGNSA, per germline. The CDR3 runs 15 residues. V lost 1 base and J lost 5, with 15 bases in between. CDR3 region: CASSLVGTWGDEQYF. CDR3 in DNA: TGTGCCAGCAGCTTAGTGGGGACCTGGGGCGACGAGCAGTACTTC.

This clone was counted ten times or more. In DNA form, the CDR3 reads TGTGCCAGCAGCCAAGATCTTCGGACTAGCCCCAATGAGCAGTTCTTC. Amino acids: CASSQDLRTSPNEQFF. The chain joins TRBV4-2 to TRBJ2-1, with 8 nucleotides matching TRBD2. J lost 6 bases, V lost 0 bases, and 7 bases had no gene match. The CDR3 spans 16 residues. Germline CDR1 and CDR2: LGHNA and YNFKEQ.